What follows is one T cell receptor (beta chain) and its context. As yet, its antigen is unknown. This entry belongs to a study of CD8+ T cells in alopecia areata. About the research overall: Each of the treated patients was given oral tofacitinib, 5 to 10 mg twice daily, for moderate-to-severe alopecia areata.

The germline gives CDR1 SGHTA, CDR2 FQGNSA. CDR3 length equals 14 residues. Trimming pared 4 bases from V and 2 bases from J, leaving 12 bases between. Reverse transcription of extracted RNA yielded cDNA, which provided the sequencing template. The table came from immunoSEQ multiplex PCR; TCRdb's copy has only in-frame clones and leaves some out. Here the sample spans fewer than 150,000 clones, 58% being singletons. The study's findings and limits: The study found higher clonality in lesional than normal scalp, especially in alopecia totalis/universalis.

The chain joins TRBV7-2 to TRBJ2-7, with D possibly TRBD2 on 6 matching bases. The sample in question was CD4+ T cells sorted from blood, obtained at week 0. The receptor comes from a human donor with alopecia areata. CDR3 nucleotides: TGTGCCAGCAGCTCAGGTAGCGGAGCCTACGAGCAGTACTTC. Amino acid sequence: CASSSGSGAYEQYF.